The TCR beta chain under discussion was sequenced for a study of T-cell memory formation after mild COVID-19. Regarding the study as a whole: Some clones that responded turned up in pre-infection memory, which suggests that cross-reactive memory joined in. Mostly located in CM and EM were contracting CD4+ clones, with contracting CD8+ clones located in EMRA.

This clonotype appeared a few times. Its specificity is not known. After 5'RACE with constant-segment primers, TCR alpha and TCR beta cDNA libraries carrying sample barcodes and UMIs were obtained. TCRdb analysed the 5' RACE reads with MiXCR anew, one entry per CDR3 protein. The top ten hold around 13% of the sample, which has 450,000 to 650,000 distinct CDR3 sequences, around 17% seen once. Germline V gives CDR1 MNHEY, CDR2 SVGEGT. The CDR3 spans 15 residues. V lost 6 bases and J lost 6; bases outside the gene matches: 11. The sample taken for sequencing was PBMCs or a T cell subset sorted from them (not recorded which). The J gene is TRBJ2-1, the V gene TRBV6-2 or TRBV6-3; 7 bases are shared with TRBD2. This clonotype originated in an adult woman who had mild COVID-19 (a few samples of this study predate the infection). Cell type and time point are not known. The CDR3, as DNA: TGTGCCAGCAGCCCGGAGGGGAGGGCCGCCAATGAGCAGTTCTTC. Translated: CASSPEGRAANEQFF.